Below, one T cell receptor beta chain is given with its context. Trimming removed 1 base from V and 5 bases from J, with 12 bases in between. Germline CDR1 and CDR2: SEHNR and FQNEAQ (reference sequence). The CDR3 has 14 residues. The sample belongs to a study of shared clonotypes between healthy human individuals. Here immunoSEQ multiplex PCR was the method, and the copy in TCRdb shows in-frame clones only, minus some. The sample contains 600,000 to 750,000 clones, roughly 72% of which appear only once. The sample was memory CD4+ T cells sorted from blood. Subset of the sample: CD45RA-negative fraction. This receptor was taken from a woman aged 30 to 39 in good health. The chain uses TRBV7-9 and TRBJ2-7; D may be TRBD1 (6 bases). DNA of the CDR3: TGTGCCAGCAGCTTAGTGTCAGGGGAGCACGAGCAGTACTTC. It translates to CASSLVSGEHEQYF.